This TCR beta chain was found in a study of cytomegalovirus exposure and HLA in healthy donors. A multiplex PCR was run with 60 Vbeta primers and 13 Jbeta primers. The table came from immunoSEQ multiplex PCR; TCRdb's copy has only in-frame clones and leaves some out. The sample records tens of thousands of clones, about 73% being singletons. The germline V gene encodes CDR1 SGHTA and CDR2 FQGNSA. Trimming removed 5 bases from V and 4 bases from J, with 24 bases in between. The CDR3 sequence is 18 residues long. Notes on the study in general: Common viral pathogens were later found to be apparently linked to several of the most significant clusters. Sequencing likely caused a cluster of highly shared sequence variants. Relative to equally common others, HLA-associated TCR beta chains showed greater clonal expansion in a later analysis.

Worth noting for this clone: Its specificity is not known.

The origin of this receptor is a man aged 35-49 years in good health and CMV-seronegative. V is TRBV7-2 and J is TRBJ1-3, with D maybe TRBD1 (5 bases). The sequenced sample was PBMCs. The CDR3 reads CASSPQSGRRGSGNTIYF. The CDR3 coding sequence is TGTGCCAGCAGCCCACAGTCCGGGCGTAGGGGCTCAGGAAACACCATATATTTT.